This TCR beta chain was found in a study of chemoradiotherapy in HPV16-positive cancers. V was clipped by 5 bases and J by 4 bases; unmatched bases: 5. This CDR3 comprises 15 residues. CDR1 and CDR2 (germline): MNHNY, SVGAGI (reference sequence). Worth noting for this clone: What it recognizes is unknown.

Repeated repertoire sampling spanned the course of chemoradiotherapy. TCRdb's copy holds only in-frame clones and misses some; the assay was immunoSEQ multiplex PCR. The table shows 12,000 or so clones, with 70% to 90% occurring only once. Regarding the study as a whole: HPV-responsive T-cell expansion during chemoradiotherapy was linked to improved recurrence-free survival in HPV16-positive patients. Candidate HPV-specific clones and E7-related TCR motifs grew in tumor during treatment. The functional HPV-specific definition rests on just a couple of HPV16-positive patients.

The receptor was isolated from a human donor with HPV-associated anogenital cancer. Specimen: blood, collected from a patient who underwent chemoradiotherapy. This rearrangement joins TRBV6-6 to TRBJ1-3; 10 bases line up with TRBD1. Written as DNA, the CDR3 is TGTGCCAGCAGTGTCCAGACAGGGGGCGGAAACACCATATATTTT. Residues: CASSVQTGGGNTIYF.